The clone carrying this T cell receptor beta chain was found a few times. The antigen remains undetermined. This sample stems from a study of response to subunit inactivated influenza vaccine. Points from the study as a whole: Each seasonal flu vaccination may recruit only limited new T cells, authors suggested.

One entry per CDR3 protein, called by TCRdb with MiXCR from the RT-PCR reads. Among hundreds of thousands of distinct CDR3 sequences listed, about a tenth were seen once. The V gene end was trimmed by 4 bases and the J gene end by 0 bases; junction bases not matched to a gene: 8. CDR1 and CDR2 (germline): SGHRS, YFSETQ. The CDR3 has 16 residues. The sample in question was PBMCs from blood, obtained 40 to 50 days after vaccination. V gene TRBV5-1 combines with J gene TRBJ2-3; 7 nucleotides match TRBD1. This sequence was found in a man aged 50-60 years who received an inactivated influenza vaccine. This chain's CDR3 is CASSQNRDRSTDTQYF. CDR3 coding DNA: TGCGCCAGCAGCCAAAACCGGGACAGAAGCACAGATACGCAGTATTTT.